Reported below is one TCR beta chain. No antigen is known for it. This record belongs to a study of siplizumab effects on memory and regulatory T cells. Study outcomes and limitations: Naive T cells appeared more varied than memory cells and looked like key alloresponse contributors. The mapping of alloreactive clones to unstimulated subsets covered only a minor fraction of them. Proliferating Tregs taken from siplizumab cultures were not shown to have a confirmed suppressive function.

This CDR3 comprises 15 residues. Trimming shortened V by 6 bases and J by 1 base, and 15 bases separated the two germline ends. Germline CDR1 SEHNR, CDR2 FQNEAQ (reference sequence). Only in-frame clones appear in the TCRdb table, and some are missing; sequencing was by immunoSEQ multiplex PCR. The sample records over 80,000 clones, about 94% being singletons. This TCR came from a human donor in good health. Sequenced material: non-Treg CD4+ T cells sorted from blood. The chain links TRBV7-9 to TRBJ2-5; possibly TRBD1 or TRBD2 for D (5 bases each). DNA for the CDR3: TGTGCCAGCAGAATGACCCCGAGGGGCCAAGAGACCCAGTACTTC. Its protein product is CASRMTPRGQETQYF.